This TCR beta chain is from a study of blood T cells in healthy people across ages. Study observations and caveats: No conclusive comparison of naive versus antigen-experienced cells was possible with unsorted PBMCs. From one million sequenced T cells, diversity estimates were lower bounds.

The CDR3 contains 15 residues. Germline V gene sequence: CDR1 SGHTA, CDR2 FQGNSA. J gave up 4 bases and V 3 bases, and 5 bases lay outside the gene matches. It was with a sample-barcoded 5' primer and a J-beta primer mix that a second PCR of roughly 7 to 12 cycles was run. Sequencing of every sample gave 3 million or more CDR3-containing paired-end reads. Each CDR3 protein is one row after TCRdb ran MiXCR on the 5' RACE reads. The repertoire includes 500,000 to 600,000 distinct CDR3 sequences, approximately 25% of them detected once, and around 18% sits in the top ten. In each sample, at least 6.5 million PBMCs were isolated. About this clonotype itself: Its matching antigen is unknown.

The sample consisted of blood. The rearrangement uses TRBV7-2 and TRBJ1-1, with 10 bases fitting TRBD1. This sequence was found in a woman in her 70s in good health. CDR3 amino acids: CASSFTGTGATEAFF. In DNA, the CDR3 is TGTGCCAGCAGCTTCACCGGGACAGGGGCCACTGAAGCTTTCTTT.